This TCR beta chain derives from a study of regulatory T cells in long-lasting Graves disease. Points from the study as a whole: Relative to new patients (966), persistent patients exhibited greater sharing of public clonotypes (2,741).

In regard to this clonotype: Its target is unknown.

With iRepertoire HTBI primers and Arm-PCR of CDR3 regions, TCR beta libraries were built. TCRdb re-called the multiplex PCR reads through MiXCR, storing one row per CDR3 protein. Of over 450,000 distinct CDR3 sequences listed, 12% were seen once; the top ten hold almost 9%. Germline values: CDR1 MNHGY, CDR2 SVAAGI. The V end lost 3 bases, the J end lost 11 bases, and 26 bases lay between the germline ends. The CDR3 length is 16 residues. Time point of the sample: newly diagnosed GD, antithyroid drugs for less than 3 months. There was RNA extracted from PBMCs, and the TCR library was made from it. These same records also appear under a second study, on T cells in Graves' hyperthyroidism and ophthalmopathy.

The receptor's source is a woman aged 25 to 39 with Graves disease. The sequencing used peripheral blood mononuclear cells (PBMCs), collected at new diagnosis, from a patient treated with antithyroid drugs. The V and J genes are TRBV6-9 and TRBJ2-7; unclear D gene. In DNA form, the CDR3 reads TGTGCCAGCAGTTACTCTGGCAAGCCTGGGCGTCCTAAGGAGTACTTC. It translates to CASSYSGKPGRPKEYF.